A selection of T cell receptor beta chains follows, all from one sample in a study of metastatic and nonmetastatic thyroid tumors. Using MiXCR, TCRdb re-called clones from the PCR reads. The table includes 13,000 or so clones, roughly 27% detected once. Specimen: tumor tissue. The receptors stem from a female donor with papillary thyroid cancer or a benign thyroid nodule (not recorded which). Some clones in this sample may be carry-over from other donors' samples. The CDR3 runs from the conserved cysteine through the conserved F or W. Fields, in order: V gene, clone size, CDR3 protein. The size field is filled for only some rows; it gives once, few, many or a size class.

V gene: TRBV5-4
clone size: once
CDR3 protein: CASSLWSRTRTGNTIYF

V gene: TRBV7-3
clone size: -
CDR3 protein: CASSPIQGAAIEAFF

V gene: TRBV7-9
clone size: -
CDR3 protein: CASSLGIPGQPQHF

V gene: TRBV20-1
clone size: medium-sized
CDR3 protein: CSARSPLNSGGEQFF

V gene: TRBV4-3
clone size: once
CDR3 protein: CASSRDRGREQYF

V gene: TRBV5-5
clone size: once
CDR3 protein: CASSLVRSSPLHF

V gene: TRBV15
clone size: many
CDR3 protein: CATSRDGPGPERGETQYF

V gene: TRBV3-1
clone size: -
CDR3 protein: CASSQNSAYEQYF

V gene: TRBV12-3/TRBV12-4
clone size: many
CDR3 protein: CASSLGGSQNTEAFF

V gene: TRBV30
clone size: many
CDR3 protein: CAWSAGTGGMDEQYF

V gene: TRBV10-2
clone size: -
CDR3 protein: CASSESNRGSYEQYF

V gene: TRBV28
clone size: few
CDR3 protein: CASSLAFTEAFF

V gene: TRBV20-1
clone size: medium-sized
CDR3 protein: CRIPRVGDTEAFF

V gene: TRBV4-1
clone size: -
CDR3 protein: CASSQDHTSLTIYEQYF

V gene: TRBV6-4
clone size: many
CDR3 protein: CASNGQGTNEKLFF

V gene: TRBV7-8
clone size: medium-sized
CDR3 protein: CASVLNTEAFF

V gene: TRBV7-9
clone size: medium-sized
CDR3 protein: CASSLGGYRTEAFF

V gene: TRBV2
clone size: many
CDR3 protein: CASSADTEAFF

V gene: TRBV2
clone size: -
CDR3 protein: CASSERGMRVSGELFF

V gene: TRBV28
clone size: few
CDR3 protein: CASSLRGRSRQPQHF

V gene: TRBV28
clone size: -
CDR3 protein: CASSHSGTGGAPQPQHF

V gene: TRBV6-1
clone size: medium-sized
CDR3 protein: CASSEEGGEGYTF

V gene: TRBV27
clone size: many
CDR3 protein: CASSLLGIRRTETFF

V gene: TRBV30
clone size: -
CDR3 protein: CAWSVPSDDTGELFF

V gene: TRBV27
clone size: -
CDR3 protein: CASKRSGTSPLEQYF

V gene: TRBV12-3/TRBV12-4
clone size: many
CDR3 protein: CASRSGTDYQPQHF

V gene: TRBV11-2
clone size: -
CDR3 protein: CASSLELVRWYEQYF

V gene: TRBV11-1
clone size: -
CDR3 protein: CASSPSAGGYTDTQYF

V gene: TRBV18
clone size: -
CDR3 protein: CASSMAGGIRGNTIYF